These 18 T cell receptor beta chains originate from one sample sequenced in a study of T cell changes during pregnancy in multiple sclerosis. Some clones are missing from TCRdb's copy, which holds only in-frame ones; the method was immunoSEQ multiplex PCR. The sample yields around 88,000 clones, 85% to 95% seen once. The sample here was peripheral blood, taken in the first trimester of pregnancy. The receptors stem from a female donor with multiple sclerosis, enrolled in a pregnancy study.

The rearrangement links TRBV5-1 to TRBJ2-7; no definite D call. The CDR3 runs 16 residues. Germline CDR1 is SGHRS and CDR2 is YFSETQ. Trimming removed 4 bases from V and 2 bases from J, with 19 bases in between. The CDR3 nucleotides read TGCGCCAGCAGCCCACCGTCCGCGGCGGTGGCCTACGAGCAGTACTTC. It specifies CASSPPSAAVAYEQYF.

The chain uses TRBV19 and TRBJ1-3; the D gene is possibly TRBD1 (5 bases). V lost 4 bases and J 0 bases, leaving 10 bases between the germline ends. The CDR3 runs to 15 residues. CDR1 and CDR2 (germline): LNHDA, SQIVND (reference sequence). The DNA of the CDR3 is TGTGCCAGTAGTACGGACATCCTCTCTGGAAACACCATATATTTT. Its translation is CASSTDILSGNTIYF.

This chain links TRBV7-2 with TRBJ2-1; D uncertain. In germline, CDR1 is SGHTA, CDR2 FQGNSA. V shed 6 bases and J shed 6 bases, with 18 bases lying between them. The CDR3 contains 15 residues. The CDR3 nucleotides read TGTGCCAGCAGGCTCGCTCCGGTCCCGATCAATGAGCAGTTCTTC. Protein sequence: CASRLAPVPINEQFF.

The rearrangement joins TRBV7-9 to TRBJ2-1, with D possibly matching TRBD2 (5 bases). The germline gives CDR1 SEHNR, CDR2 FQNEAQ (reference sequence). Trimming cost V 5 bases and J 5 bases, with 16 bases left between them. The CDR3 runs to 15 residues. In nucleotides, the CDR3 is TGTGCCAGCAGCCTAACGGAGGCCTCTCACAATGAGCAGTTCTTC. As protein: CASSLTEASHNEQFF.

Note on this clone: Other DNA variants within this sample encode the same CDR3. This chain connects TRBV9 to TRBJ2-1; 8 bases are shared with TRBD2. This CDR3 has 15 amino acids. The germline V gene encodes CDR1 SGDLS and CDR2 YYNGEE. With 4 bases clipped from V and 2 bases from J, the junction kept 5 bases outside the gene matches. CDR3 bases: TGTGCCAGCAGCTCGCGACTAGCGACCTACAATGAGCAGTTCTTC. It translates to CASSSRLATYNEQFF.

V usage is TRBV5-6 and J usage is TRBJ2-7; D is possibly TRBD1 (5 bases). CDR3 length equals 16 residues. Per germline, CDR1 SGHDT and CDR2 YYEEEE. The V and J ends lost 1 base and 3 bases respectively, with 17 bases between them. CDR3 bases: TGTGCCAGCAGCTTGCTTAGTACGGACATCTTCTACGAGCAGTACTTC. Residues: CASSLLSTDIFYEQYF.

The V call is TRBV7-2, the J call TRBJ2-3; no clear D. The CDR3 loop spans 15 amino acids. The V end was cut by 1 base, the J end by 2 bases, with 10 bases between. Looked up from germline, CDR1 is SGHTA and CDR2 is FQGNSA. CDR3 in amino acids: CASSLDSKPTDTQYF. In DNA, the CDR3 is TGTGCCAGCAGCTTAGACAGCAAACCCACAGATACGCAGTATTTT.

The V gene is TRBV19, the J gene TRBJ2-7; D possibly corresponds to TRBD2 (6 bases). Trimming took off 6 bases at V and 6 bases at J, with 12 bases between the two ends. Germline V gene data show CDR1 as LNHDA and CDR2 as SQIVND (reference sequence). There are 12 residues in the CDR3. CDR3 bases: TGTGCCAGTAGGACCCCCGGGGGCGAGCAGTACTTC. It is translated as CASRTPGGEQYF. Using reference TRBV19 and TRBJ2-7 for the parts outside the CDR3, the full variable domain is DGGITQSPKYLFRKEGQNVTLSCEQNLNHDAMYWYRQDPGQGLRLIYYSQIVNDFQKGDIAEGYSVSREKKESFPLTVTSAQKNPTAFYLCASRTPGGEQYFGPGTRLTVT.

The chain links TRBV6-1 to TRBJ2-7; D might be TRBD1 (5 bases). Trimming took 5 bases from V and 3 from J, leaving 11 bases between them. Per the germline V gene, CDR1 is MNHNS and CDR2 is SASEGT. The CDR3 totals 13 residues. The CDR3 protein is CASSTWQGYEQYF. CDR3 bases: TGTGCCAGCAGTACCTGGCAGGGCTACGAGCAGTACTTC.

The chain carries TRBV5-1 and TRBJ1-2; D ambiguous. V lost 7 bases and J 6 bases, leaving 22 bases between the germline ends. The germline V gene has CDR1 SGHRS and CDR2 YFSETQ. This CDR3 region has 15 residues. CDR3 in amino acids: CASSLLPGGLNGYTF. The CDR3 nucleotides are TGCGCCAGCTCCCTTCTGCCGGGAGGATTAAATGGCTACACCTTC.

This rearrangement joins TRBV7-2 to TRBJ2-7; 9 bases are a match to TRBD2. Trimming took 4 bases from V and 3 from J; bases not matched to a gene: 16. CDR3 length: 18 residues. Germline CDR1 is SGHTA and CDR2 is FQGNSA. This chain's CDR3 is CASSSRIGLLAGHYEQYF. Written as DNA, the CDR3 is TGTGCCAGCAGCTCGAGGATTGGGTTGCTAGCGGGACACTACGAGCAGTACTTC.

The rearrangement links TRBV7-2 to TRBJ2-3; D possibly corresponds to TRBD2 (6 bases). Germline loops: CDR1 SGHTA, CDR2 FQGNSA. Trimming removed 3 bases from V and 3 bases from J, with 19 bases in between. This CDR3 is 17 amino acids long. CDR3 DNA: TGTGCCAGCAGCTTGGACCCTCTAGCGCGTGGGACAGATACGCAGTATTTT. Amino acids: CASSLDPLARGTDTQYF.

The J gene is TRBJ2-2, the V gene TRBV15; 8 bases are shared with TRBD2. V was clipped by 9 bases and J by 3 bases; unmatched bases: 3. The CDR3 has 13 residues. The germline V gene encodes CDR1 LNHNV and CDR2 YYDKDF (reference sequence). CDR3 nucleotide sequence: TGTGCCACTCGGACTAGCTACACCGGGGAGCTGTTTTTT. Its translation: CATRTSYTGELFF. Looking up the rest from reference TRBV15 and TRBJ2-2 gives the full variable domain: DAMVIQNPRYQVTQFGKPVTLSCSQTLNHNVMYWYQQKSSQAPKLLFHYYDKDFNNEADTPDNFQSRRPNTSFCFLDIRSPGLGDTAMYLCATRTSYTGELFFGEGSRLTVL.

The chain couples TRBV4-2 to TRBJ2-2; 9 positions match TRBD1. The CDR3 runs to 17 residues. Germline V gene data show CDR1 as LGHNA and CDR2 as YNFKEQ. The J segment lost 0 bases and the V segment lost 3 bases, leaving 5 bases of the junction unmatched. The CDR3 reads CASSQEQGAANTGELFF. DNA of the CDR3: TGTGCCAGCAGCCAGGAACAGGGGGCCGCGAACACCGGGGAGCTGTTTTTT.

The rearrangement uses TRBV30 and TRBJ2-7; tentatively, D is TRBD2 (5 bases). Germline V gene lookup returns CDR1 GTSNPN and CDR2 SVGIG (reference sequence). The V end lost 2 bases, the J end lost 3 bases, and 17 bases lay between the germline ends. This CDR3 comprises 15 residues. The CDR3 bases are TGTGCCTGGAGTCCAAGAGGGCCGATTCTCTACGAGCAGTACTTC. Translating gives CAWSPRGPILYEQYF.

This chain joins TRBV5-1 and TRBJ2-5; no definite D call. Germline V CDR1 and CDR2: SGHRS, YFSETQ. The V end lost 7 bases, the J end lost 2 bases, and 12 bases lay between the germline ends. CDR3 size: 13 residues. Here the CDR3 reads CASSRSYQETQYF. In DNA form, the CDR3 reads TGCGCCAGCTCAAGGAGTTATCAAGAGACCCAGTACTTC. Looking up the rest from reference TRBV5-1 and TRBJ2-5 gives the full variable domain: KAGVTQTPRYLIKTRGQQVTLSCSPISGHRSVSWYQQTPGQGLQFLFEYFSETQRNKGNFPGRFSGRQFSNSRSEMNVSTLELGDSALYLCASSRSYQETQYFGPGTRLLVL.

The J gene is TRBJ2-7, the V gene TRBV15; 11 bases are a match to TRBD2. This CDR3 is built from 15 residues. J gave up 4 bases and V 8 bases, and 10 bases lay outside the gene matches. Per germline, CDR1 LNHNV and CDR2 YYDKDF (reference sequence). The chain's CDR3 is CATRELAGGRYEQYF. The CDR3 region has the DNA TGTGCCACCCGGGAGTTAGCGGGAGGGCGGTACGAGCAGTACTTC. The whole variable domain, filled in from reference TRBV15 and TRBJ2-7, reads DAMVIQNPRYQVTQFGKPVTLSCSQTLNHNVMYWYQQKSSQAPKLLFHYYDKDFNNEADTPDNFQSRRPNTSFCFLDIRSPGLGDTAMYLCATRELAGGRYEQYFGPGTRLTVT.

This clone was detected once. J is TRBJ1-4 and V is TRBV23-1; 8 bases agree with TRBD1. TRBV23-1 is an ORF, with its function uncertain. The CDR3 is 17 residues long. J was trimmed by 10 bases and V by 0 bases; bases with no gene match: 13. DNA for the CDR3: TGCGCCAGCAGTCAATCCAATTCCCGGGACAGGAAGGGAAAACTGTTTTTT. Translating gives CASSQSNSRDRKGKLFF.